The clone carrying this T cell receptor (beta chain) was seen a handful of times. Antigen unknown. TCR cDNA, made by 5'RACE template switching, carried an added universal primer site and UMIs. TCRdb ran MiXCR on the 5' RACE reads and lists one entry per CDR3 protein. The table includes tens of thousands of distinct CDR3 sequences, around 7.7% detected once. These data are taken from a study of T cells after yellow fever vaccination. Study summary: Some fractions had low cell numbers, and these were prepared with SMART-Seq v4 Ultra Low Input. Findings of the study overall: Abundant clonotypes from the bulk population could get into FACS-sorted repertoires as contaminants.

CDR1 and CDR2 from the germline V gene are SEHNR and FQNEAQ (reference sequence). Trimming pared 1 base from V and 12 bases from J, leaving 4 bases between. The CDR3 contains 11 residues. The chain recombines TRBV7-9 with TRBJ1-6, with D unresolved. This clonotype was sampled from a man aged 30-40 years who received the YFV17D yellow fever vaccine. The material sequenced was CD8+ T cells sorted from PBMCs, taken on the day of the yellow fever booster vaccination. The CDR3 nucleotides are TGTGCCAGCAGCTTAGAAGGACCCCTCCACTTT. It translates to CASSLEGPLHF.